This T cell receptor (beta chain) was sequenced for a study of blood T cells in healthy people across ages. A sample-barcoded 5' primer and a J-beta primer mix were used in a second PCR of roughly 6 to 11 cycles. TCRdb passed the 5' RACE reads through MiXCR, listing each CDR3 protein once. Found here are some 780,000 distinct CDR3 sequences, more than 50% of them singletons; the top ten hold under 30%. The source material was blood. The receptor's source is a man aged 35 to 55 in good health.

For the CDR3, the DNA is TGTGCCAGCAGCTTGGAGCGACTCTCGCTTTACAATGAGCAGTTCTTC. Encoded protein: CASSLERLSLYNEQFF. The rearrangement joins TRBV5-6 to TRBJ2-1; D unclear. The CDR3 spans 16 residues. Germline V gene lookup returns CDR1 SGHDT and CDR2 YYEEEE. The ends were cut back, 0 bases at V and 4 bases at J, with 14 bases in the middle.